This T cell receptor (beta chain) is drawn from a study of T cell responses to AZD1222 COVID-19 vaccine. The study, taken as a whole, reports: Only after the peak T cell response were repertoires sampled. Females outnumbered males among donors, who were mostly white British; clonal diversity was possibly underestimated.

The assay was immunoSEQ multiplex PCR, and TCRdb's table has in-frame clones only and misses some. The sample has over 150,000 clones; 92% are singletons. This clone has a single count. Its antigen is unidentified. The CDR3 is made up of 13 amino acids. V lost 3 bases and J lost 4, with 7 bases in between. Germline CDR1 is MNHEY and CDR2 is SMNVEV (reference sequence). This sequence originates from an adult in good health. The input for sequencing was peripheral blood, taken on day 0 of AZD1222 vaccination. The chain links TRBV27 to TRBJ1-5; D is uncertain. DNA for the CDR3: TGTGCCAGCAGTTTGAAGGAGAATCAGCCCCAGCATTTT. Protein sequence: CASSLKENQPQHF.